This record covers a single TCR beta chain. The antigen is unknown. A junction boundary mismatches the germline segment, possibly from a read error. The data stem from a study of cytomegalovirus exposure and HLA in healthy donors. Overall study context: Samples from HLA-typed donors yielded about 80 million unique TCRs in an early data release. Whole-study findings and limits: Reportedly, TCR beta sequences accurately predicted HLA-A and HLA-B alleles in most subjects. In a later analysis, HLA-associated TCR beta chains were more clonally expanded than equally common others. Rates of TCR association differed by HLA locus in a later analysis, with DRB1 highest and HLA-C lowest.

The PCR made use of 60 Vbeta and 13 Jbeta primers. The method was immunoSEQ multiplex PCR; TCRdb's version includes in-frame clones alone and lacks a portion of them. The sample records under 80,000 clones, approximately 71% being singletons. This CDR3 has 12 amino acids. CDR1 is SEHNR, CDR2 FQNEAQ, per germline (reference sequence). The sample was PBMCs. The chain combines TRBV7-9 with TRBJ2-7; no firm D call. This clonotype originated in a woman aged 40 to 49 in good health and CMV-seronegative. The CDR3 DNA reads TGTTCCAGCAGCTTAGCCGGCTACGAGCAGTACTTC. This codes for CSSSLAGYEQYF.